This TCR beta chain is drawn from a study of human T cells and chemical hapten exposure. Study-wide background: Sensitization applied 2% DPC to approximately 2 cm by approximately 2 cm of upper inner arm skin. Each week of the roughly 26-week study, patients had diphenylcyclopropenone applied to the scalp.

Germline CDR1 is LNHDA and CDR2 is SQIVND (reference sequence). V was trimmed by 6 bases and J by 8 bases, leaving 19 bases between them. There are 15 residues in the CDR3. Time point defined: patch test 1, 2 weeks after DPC sensitization. Treatment described: therapeutic diphenylcyclopropenone sensitization with weekly scalp DPC. Phlebotomy was performed prior to application of every patch test. From the RACE reads, TCRdb called clonotypes with MiXCR, one entry per CDR3 protein. The sample has about 100,000 distinct CDR3 sequences, 10% seen once; the top ten hold approximately 2.2%. There are many counts of this clonotype.

The sequencing used whole blood, collected in connection with sensitization to the hapten diphenylcyclopropenone (DPC). The TCR originated in a man aged 35-49 years with alopecia areata. Some clones in this sample may be carry-over from other donors' samples. This chain links TRBV19 with TRBJ1-4; D gene uncertain. CDR3 region: CASSATGPTSEKLFF. The CDR3 nucleotides read TGTGCCAGTAGCGCTACCGGGCCCACGTCGGAAAAACTGTTTTTT. Filled out from reference TRBV19 and TRBJ1-4, the complete variable domain reads DGGITQSPKYLFRKEGQNVTLSCEQNLNHDAMYWYRQDPGQGLRLIYYSQIVNDFQKGDIAEGYSVSREKKESFPLTVTSAQKNPTAFYLCASSATGPTSEKLFFGSGTQLSVL.